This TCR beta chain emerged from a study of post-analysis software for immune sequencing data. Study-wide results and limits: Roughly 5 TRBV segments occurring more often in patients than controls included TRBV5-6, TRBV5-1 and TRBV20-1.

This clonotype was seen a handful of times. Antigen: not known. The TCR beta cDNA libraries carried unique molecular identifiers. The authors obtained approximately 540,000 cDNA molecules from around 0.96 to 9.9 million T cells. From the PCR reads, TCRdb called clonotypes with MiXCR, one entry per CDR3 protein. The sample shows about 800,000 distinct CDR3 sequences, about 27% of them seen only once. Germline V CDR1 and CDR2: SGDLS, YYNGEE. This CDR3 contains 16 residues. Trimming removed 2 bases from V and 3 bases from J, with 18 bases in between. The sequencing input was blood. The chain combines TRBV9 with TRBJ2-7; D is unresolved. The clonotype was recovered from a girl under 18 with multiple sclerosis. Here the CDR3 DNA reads TGTGCCAGCAGCGTCGGGCAGGCCGCTTACTACTACGAGCAGTACTTC. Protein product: CASSVGQAAYYYEQYF.